What follows are 8 T cell receptor beta chains derived from one specimen sequenced in a study of ipilimumab plus nivolumab after autologous stem cell transplantation. The repertoire was sequenced with immunoSEQ multiplex PCR; TCRdb's copy has only in-frame clones and lacks some. The table includes 15,000 to 20,000 clones, around 81% detected once. Sequences were derived from PBMCs, sampled in a trial of ipilimumab plus nivolumab as post-transplant consolidation. These receptors were collected from a male donor with diffuse large B-cell lymphoma.

This chain connects TRBV6-1 to TRBJ2-5; the D gene is possibly TRBD2 (6 bases). V lost 1 base to trimming and J lost 5 bases, with 11 bases between them. Germline V gene sequence: CDR1 MNHNS, CDR2 SASEGT. CDR3 length equals 14 residues. The chain's CDR3 is CASSEDPGRETQYF. The CDR3, as DNA: TGTGCCAGCAGTGAAGATCCTGGGAGGGAGACCCAGTACTTC.

The rearrangement links TRBV5-1 to TRBJ1-2; weak D call: TRBD1 (5 bases). The CDR3 extends over 15 amino acids. From germline, CDR1 is SGHRS and CDR2 YFSETQ. Trimming took off 0 bases at V and 4 bases at J, with 13 bases between the two ends. In DNA form, the CDR3 reads TGCGCCAGCAGCTTGGGCCATGGGGGGTTCTATGGCTACACCTTC. Its protein is CASSLGHGGFYGYTF.

J is TRBJ2-1 and V is TRBV11-1; weak D call: TRBD1 (6 bases). Trimming removed 3 bases at V and 8 bases at J, with 11 bases between. Germline V gene data show CDR1 as SGHAT and CDR2 as FQDESV (reference sequence). The CDR3 spans 13 residues. CDR3 DNA: TGTGCCAGCAGCTTCTACAGGGAGTATGAGCAGTTCTTC. As protein: CASSFYREYEQFF.

The chain is built from TRBV2 and TRBJ2-3; 7 positions agree with TRBD2. The CDR3 sequence is 18 residues long. CDR1 is SNHLY, CDR2 FYNNEI, per germline. The junction had 19 bases not matched to a gene; V was cut back by 9 bases and J by 1 base. The CDR3 DNA is TGTGCCAGAAGCCCGACTAGCAGACCCCCCCCTGGCACAGATACGCAGTATTTT. This encodes CARSPTSRPPPGTDTQYF.

V is TRBV6-1 and J is TRBJ2-7; D possibly corresponds to TRBD2 (7 bases). From germline, CDR1 is MNHNS and CDR2 SASEGT. CDR3 length equals 15 residues. V was pared by 7 bases and J by 0 bases, with 16 bases between. The CDR3 region is CASKYGGPSSYEQYF. The CDR3 DNA reads TGTGCCAGCAAGTACGGGGGGCCCTCCTCCTACGAGCAGTACTTC.

The chain carries TRBV18 and TRBJ1-1, with D possibly matching TRBD1 (5 bases). The CDR3 extends over 17 amino acids. Germline assignment: CDR1 KGHSH and CDR2 LQKENI. V was clipped by 3 bases and J by 5 bases, with 22 bases between them. CDR3 amino acids: CASSPQSSQGRGTEAFF. The CDR3 DNA sequence: TGTGCCAGCTCACCGCAATCCTCGCAGGGTCGAGGAACTGAAGCTTTCTTT.

The chain has TRBV7-2 and TRBJ1-6, with D unresolved. V was shortened by 1 base and J by 8 bases, with 12 bases between the two germline ends. Germline V lookup: CDR1 SGHTA, CDR2 FQGNSA. CDR3 size: 15 residues. CDR3 residues: CASSLGSNRDSPLHF. Written as DNA, the CDR3 is TGTGCCAGCAGCTTAGGAAGTAATAGGGATTCACCCCTCCACTTT.

This clone showed up just a few times. V is TRBV6-1 and J is TRBJ2-7; no clear D. Germline CDR1 MNHNS, CDR2 SASEGT. This CDR3 has 15 amino acids. V lost 0 bases and J lost 6, with 15 bases in between. The CDR3 coding sequence is TGTGCCAGCAGTGAAGCTTTATCTGGAAGGTCCGAGCAGTACTTC. It translates to CASSEALSGRSEQYF.